A selection of T cell receptor beta chains follows, all from one sample in a study of blood T cell repertoires in COVID-19. Assay: immunoSEQ multiplex PCR; the TCRdb copy retains only in-frame clones and omits some. This repertoire shows about 64,000 clones, more than 60% found once; its top ten account for 4% to 5.5%. The sequenced sample consisted of peripheral blood. These receptors all stem from a human donor in a cohort sampled during active COVID-19. Each CDR3 is given with its conserved first and last residue. D genes are given only for firm matches.

j_gene: TRBJ2-3; v_gene: TRBV30; d_gene: TRBD2; CDR3aa: CAWSISGGGPDTQYF
j_gene: TRBJ1-5; v_gene: TRBV6-2/TRBV6-3; d_gene: TRBD1; CDR3aa: CASSYSRDRGALNQPQHF
j_gene: TRBJ2-3; v_gene: TRBV5-1; d_gene: NA; CDR3aa: CASSQTTGVAFDTQYF
j_gene: TRBJ2-1; v_gene: TRBV6-4; d_gene: TRBD2; CDR3aa: CASSDLAGGHDNEQFF
j_gene: TRBJ2-5; v_gene: TRBV25-1; d_gene: NA; CDR3aa: CASSEEGRETQYF
j_gene: TRBJ1-1; v_gene: TRBV29-1; d_gene: TRBD1; CDR3aa: CSAQGGNFEAFF
j_gene: TRBJ1-5; v_gene: TRBV7-2; d_gene: NA; CDR3aa: CASSLAGGNQPQHF
j_gene: TRBJ1-4; v_gene: TRBV28; d_gene: NA; CDR3aa: CASSQHGQQSMKKLFF
j_gene: TRBJ2-5; v_gene: TRBV5-1; d_gene: TRBD2; CDR3aa: CASSDGLAGGFRETQYF
j_gene: TRBJ2-1; v_gene: TRBV28; d_gene: TRBD2; CDR3aa: CASSLLRTSGLQFF
j_gene: TRBJ2-5; v_gene: TRBV5-4; d_gene: TRBD2; CDR3aa: CASSSGGAYQETQYF